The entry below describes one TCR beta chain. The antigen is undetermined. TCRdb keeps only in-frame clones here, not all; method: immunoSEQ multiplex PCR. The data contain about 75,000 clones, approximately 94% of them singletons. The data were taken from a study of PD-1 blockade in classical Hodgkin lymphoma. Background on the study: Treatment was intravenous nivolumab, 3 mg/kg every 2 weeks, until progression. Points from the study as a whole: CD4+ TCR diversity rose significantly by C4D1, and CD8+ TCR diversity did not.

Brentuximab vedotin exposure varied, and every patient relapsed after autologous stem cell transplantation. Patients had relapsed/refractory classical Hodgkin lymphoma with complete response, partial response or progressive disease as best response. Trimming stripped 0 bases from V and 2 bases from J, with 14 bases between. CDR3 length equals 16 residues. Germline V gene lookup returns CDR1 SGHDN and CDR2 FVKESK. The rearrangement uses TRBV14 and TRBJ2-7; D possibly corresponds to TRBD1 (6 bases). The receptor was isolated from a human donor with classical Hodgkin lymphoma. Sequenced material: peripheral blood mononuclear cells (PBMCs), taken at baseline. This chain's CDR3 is CASSQDPYRVPYEQYF. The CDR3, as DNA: TGTGCCAGCAGCCAAGATCCTTACAGGGTCCCCTACGAGCAGTACTTC.